A selection of T cell receptor beta chains follows, all from one sample in a study of blood T cell repertoires in COVID-19. Some clones are missing from TCRdb's copy, which holds only in-frame ones; the method was immunoSEQ multiplex PCR. The table includes some 190,000 clones, under 90% detected once. The sample was peripheral blood. The receptors stem from a man aged 55-75 years with acute or convalescent COVID-19. The CDR3 runs from the conserved cysteine through the conserved F or W. Each record gives: D gene, clone size, CDR3 length, J gene, V gene, CDR3 protein, CDR3 DNA. D genes are given only for firm matches. Rows may omit the clone size; those that give it use once, few, many or a size class.

D: TRBD2; size: .; length: 18; J: TRBJ2-3; V: TRBV5-1; CDR3: CASSLGTLAGGSTDTQYF; DNA: TGCGCCAGCAGCTTGGGGACCCTAGCGGGAGGTTCCACAGATACGCAGTATTTT
D: .; size: few; length: 10; J: TRBJ1-1; V: TRBV20-1; CDR3: CSAARDTAFF; DNA: TGCAGTGCTGCCAGGGACACCGCTTTCTTT
D: TRBD1; size: .; length: 14; J: TRBJ1-2; V: TRBV28; CDR3: CASSQGQGGYGYTF; DNA: TGTGCCAGCAGCCAAGGACAGGGGGGGTATGGCTACACCTTC
D: .; size: few; length: 15; J: TRBJ1-5; V: TRBV5-8; CDR3: CASTPGGYSNQPQHF; DNA: TGTGCCAGCACCCCCGGGGGTTATAGCAATCAGCCCCAGCATTTT
D: TRBD2; size: .; length: 16; J: TRBJ2-1; V: TRBV24-1; CDR3: CATSDRTSGLRLEQFF; DNA: TGTGCCACCAGTGACCGAACTAGCGGACTCCGCCTGGAGCAGTTCTTC
D: .; size: .; length: 11; J: TRBJ1-2; V: TRBV24-1; CDR3: CATSDLRGYTF; DNA: TGTGCCACCAGTGATTTGCGTGGCTACACCTTC
D: TRBD1; size: .; length: 14; J: TRBJ2-7; V: TRBV4-1; CDR3: CASSQVQGAYEQYF; DNA: TGCGCCAGCAGCCAAGTGCAGGGGGCCTACGAGCAGTACTTC
D: .; size: once; length: 14; J: TRBJ1-1; V: TRBV27; CDR3: CASIPRQSLTEAFF; DNA: TGTGCCAGCATCCCCCGACAGAGTTTAACTGAAGCTTTCTTT
D: .; size: .; length: 13; J: TRBJ2-7; V: TRBV30; CDR3: CAWRNRVTYEQYF; DNA: TGTGCCTGGAGGAACCGAGTTACCTACGAGCAGTACTTC
D: .; size: once; length: 13; J: TRBJ1-4; V: TRBV5-1; CDR3: CASSPGEGEKLFF; DNA: TGCGCCAGCAGCCCCGGGGAAGGTGAAAAACTGTTTTTT
D: TRBD1; size: .; length: 15; J: TRBJ2-1; V: TRBV6-2/TRBV6-3; CDR3: CASSYPGTGTSEQFF; DNA: TGTGCCAGCAGTTACCCCGGGACAGGGACTTCGGAGCAGTTCTTC
D: .; size: .; length: 13; J: TRBJ2-7; V: TRBV9; CDR3: CASSQTDSYEQYF; DNA: TGTGCCAGCAGTCAAACAGACTCCTACGAGCAGTACTTC
D: .; size: few; length: 11; J: TRBJ2-1; V: TRBV12-3/TRBV12-4; CDR3: CASSFGNEQFF; DNA: TGTGCCAGCAGTTTCGGGAATGAGCAGTTCTTC
D: TRBD1; size: .; length: 14; J: TRBJ1-1; V: TRBV20-1; CDR3: CSASLPGGATEAFF; DNA: TGCAGTGCTAGTCTTCCAGGGGGCGCAACTGAAGCTTTCTTT
D: TRBD1; size: few; length: 14; J: TRBJ1-4; V: TRBV3-1/TRBV3-2; CDR3: CASSQGTGSEKLFF; DNA: TGTGCCAGCAGCCAAGGGACAGGGAGTGAAAAACTGTTTTTT
D: TRBD1; size: once; length: 13; J: TRBJ2-7; V: TRBV6-5; CDR3: CARYRGPAYEQYF; DNA: TGTGCCAGATACAGGGGGCCAGCCTACGAGCAGTACTTC
D: .; size: .; length: 17; J: TRBJ1-6; V: TRBV15; CDR3: CATSRDRGSSYNSPLHF; DNA: TGTGCCACCAGCAGAGATCGGGGTAGCTCCTATAATTCACCCCTCCACTTT
D: .; size: .; length: 17; J: TRBJ2-7; V: TRBV1; CDR3: CTSSQLQFQREYYEQYF; DNA: TGCACCAGCAGCCAACTACAATTCCAGCGGGAATACTACGAGCAGTACTTC
D: TRBD2; size: .; length: 15; J: TRBJ2-1; V: TRBV6-2/TRBV6-3; CDR3: CASSKLAGYYNEQFF; DNA: TGTGCCAGCAGTAAACTAGCGGGATACTACAATGAGCAGTTCTTC
D: .; size: .; length: 14; J: TRBJ1-5; V: TRBV7-8; CDR3: CASSLGRGSQPQHF; DNA: TGTGCCAGCAGCTTAGGGAGGGGTAGTCAGCCCCAGCATTTT
D: TRBD1; size: .; length: 18; J: TRBJ2-7; V: TRBV9; CDR3: CASSPPPGQGSSGGEQYF; DNA: TGTGCCAGCTCTCCCCCTCCGGGACAGGGCTCTTCGGGTGGCGAGCAGTACTTC
D: .; size: .; length: 14; J: TRBJ1-1; V: TRBV27; CDR3: CASSLLGADTEAFF; DNA: TGTGCCAGCAGTTTATTGGGGGCGGACACTGAAGCTTTCTTT
D: TRBD2; size: .; length: 16; J: TRBJ2-1; V: TRBV7-3; CDR3: CASSLSAGVSYNEQFF; DNA: TGTGCCAGCAGCTTATCAGCGGGAGTGAGTTACAATGAGCAGTTCTTC
D: TRBD1; size: .; length: 13; J: TRBJ1-2; V: TRBV12-3/TRBV12-4; CDR3: CASSPGTGVGYTF; DNA: TGTGCCAGCAGCCCTGGGACAGGGGTCGGCTACACCTTC
D: TRBD1; size: .; length: 16; J: TRBJ1-6; V: TRBV3-1/TRBV3-2; CDR3: CASSLDRSSYNSPLHF; DNA: TGTGCCAGCAGCCTGGACAGGAGCTCCTATAATTCACCCCTCCACTTT
D: .; size: .; length: 12; J: TRBJ2-1; V: TRBV7-8; CDR3: CASTRAERRQFF; DNA: TGTGCCAGCACCCGGGCGGAGCGCCGGCAGTTCTTC
D: TRBD1; size: .; length: 17; J: TRBJ1-6; V: TRBV9; CDR3: CASSAGTGIHYNSPLHF; DNA: TGTGCCAGCAGCGCCGGGACAGGGATTCACTATAATTCACCCCTCCACTTT
D: TRBD2; size: few; length: 17; J: TRBJ2-7; V: TRBV14; CDR3: CASSQDSLLAANYEQYF; DNA: TGTGCCAGCAGCCAAGATTCTTTACTAGCGGCCAACTACGAGCAGTACTTC
D: .; size: once; length: 14; J: TRBJ2-2; V: TRBV5-6; CDR3: CASSRQVITGELFF; DNA: TGTGCCAGCAGCCGACAGGTGATCACCGGGGAGCTGTTTTTT
D: .; size: once; length: 14; J: TRBJ2-3; V: TRBV30; CDR3: CAWRGSGPGGSQYF; DNA: TGTGCCTGGAGAGGTTCAGGGCCGGGTGGATCCCAGTATTTT
D: .; size: .; length: 16; J: TRBJ2-7; V: TRBV13; CDR3: CASSLGGGGGTYEQYF; DNA: TGTGCCAGCAGCTTAGGCGGGGGTGGAGGGACCTACGAGCAGTACTTC
D: TRBD1; size: few; length: 13; J: TRBJ1-2; V: TRBV5-6; CDR3: CASRGTVDYGYTF; DNA: TGTGCCAGCAGGGGGACAGTCGACTATGGCTACACCTTC
D: .; size: .; length: 13; J: TRBJ1-1; V: TRBV19; CDR3: CASKQGIYTEAFF; DNA: TGTGCCAGTAAACAGGGAATCTACACTGAAGCTTTCTTT
D: .; size: .; length: 14; J: TRBJ2-3; V: TRBV9; CDR3: CASSVSGITDTQYF; DNA: TGTGCCAGCAGCGTCTCAGGGATCACAGATACGCAGTATTTT
D: TRBD2; size: .; length: 16; J: TRBJ2-7; V: TRBV10-2; CDR3: CASSEVGLAGQYEQYF; DNA: TGCGCCAGCAGTGAGGTCGGACTAGCGGGACAATACGAGCAGTACTTC
D: .; size: .; length: 15; J: TRBJ2-7; V: TRBV28; CDR3: CASSPSSVVSYEQYF; DNA: TGTGCCAGCAGTCCGTCTAGCGTCGTCTCCTACGAGCAGTACTTC
D: .; size: .; length: 12; J: TRBJ1-5; V: TRBV12-3/TRBV12-4; CDR3: CASSRYGQPQHF; DNA: TGTGCCAGCAGCCGCTACGGTCAGCCCCAGCATTTT
D: TRBD1; size: .; length: 14; J: TRBJ1-4; V: TRBV27; CDR3: CASSGGGADEKLFF; DNA: TGTGCCAGCAGTGGAGGGGGCGCGGATGAAAAACTGTTTTTT
D: TRBD1; size: .; length: 16; J: TRBJ1-1; V: TRBV6-5; CDR3: CASSYSGQGSNTEAFF; DNA: TGTGCCAGCAGTTACTCGGGACAGGGGTCGAACACTGAAGCTTTCTTT
D: TRBD2; size: .; length: 17; J: TRBJ2-1; V: TRBV7-6; CDR3: CASSFDFGTGGVNEQFF; DNA: TGTGCCAGCAGCTTCGATTTCGGCACGGGAGGGGTCAATGAGCAGTTCTTC
D: TRBD1; size: .; length: 15; J: TRBJ1-3; V: TRBV5-5; CDR3: CASSLAGTEKNTIYF; DNA: TGTGCCAGCAGCTTGGCCGGGACAGAAAAAAACACCATATATTTT
D: TRBD1; size: .; length: 15; J: TRBJ1-3; V: TRBV15; CDR3: CATSRGAGRGRPDLF; DNA: TGTGCCACCAGCAGAGGGGCGGGCAGGGGGCGCCCGGACCTGTTT
D: TRBD1; size: .; length: 15; J: TRBJ1-2; V: TRBV19; CDR3: CASSIGGQGLYGYTF; DNA: TGTGCCAGTAGTATTGGCGGACAGGGGCTTTATGGCTACACCTTC